The clone carrying this T cell receptor (beta chain) was seen more than once but under ten times. Its matching antigen is unknown. Germline CDR1 SGHTS, CDR2 YDEGEE. This CDR3 region has 17 residues. Germline trimming cut 4 bases from V and 1 base from J; bases unmatched to any gene: 5. The data were obtained in a study of CD8 T cells in ankylosing spondylitis. Overall study results and limits: Reportedly, matched ankylosing spondylitis synovial fluid was significantly enriched for disease-linked clones. Disease-linked clones bore a CD8+ phenotype and were relatively rare in peripheral blood. What appeared characteristic of ankylosing spondylitis blood was a TCR beta motif of fewer than ten highly homologous variants.

Generation of TCR beta libraries employed quantitative 5'-RACE incorporating molecular barcodes. Each CDR3 protein is one row after TCRdb ran MiXCR on the 5' RACE reads. The table shows some 340,000 distinct CDR3 sequences, with roughly 15% occurring only once. The origin of this receptor is a male donor with ankylosing spondylitis or in good health (not recorded which). The chain uses TRBV5-8 and TRBJ2-5, with TRBD2 matching over 15 bases. The sequenced sample was blood, either unsorted or a sorted T cell fraction (not recorded which). As DNA, the CDR3 is TGTGCCAGCAGCACCGGACTAGCGGGAGGGGGCCAAGAGACCCAGTACTTC. It encodes CASSTGLAGGGQETQYF. The full variable domain, its missing parts supplied by reference TRBV5-8 and TRBJ2-5, is EAGVTQSPTHLIKTRGQQATLRCSPISGHTSVYWYQQALGLGLQFLLWYDEGEERNRGNFPPRFSGRQFPNYSSELNVNALELEDSALYLCASSTGLAGGGQETQYFGPGTRLLVL.